This TCR beta chain was sequenced for a study of OX40 agonist ivuxolimab in advanced cancers. For the wider study: The costimulatory receptor OX40 (CD134) was targeted by ivuxolimab, a fully human IgG2 agonistic monoclonal antibody. Of the approximately 50 dose-escalation patients, hepatocellular carcinoma was present in around 20, melanoma in roughly 15, renal cell carcinoma in 9 and head and neck cancer in 9. The point of sequencing TCRbeta in the periphery was to test whether ivuxolimab changed TCR sequence diversity and drove clonal T-cell expansion. Three dose-escalation patients achieved partial responses, one with hepatocellular carcinoma and two with cutaneous melanoma. Prior anti-PD-1, anti-PD-L1 or anti-CTLA-4 therapy was permitted, and checkpoint inhibitors had been received by roughly 42% of dose-escalation patients. Intravenous ivuxolimab was administered to patients every 2 weeks at six dose levels: 0.01, 0.1, 0.3, 1.5, 3 and 10 mg/kg. The paper describes the monotherapy dose-escalation part (N of about 52 patients) of the phase I trial of ivuxolimab. A male proportion of roughly 80% and a mean age of around 60 years, ranging from about 20 to 80, were recorded for the dose-escalation cohort. On the study overall, not on this receptor specifically: The antigen specificity of the clonally expanded peripheral T cells was not determined. Low levels of normalized T-cell clonal expansion were also seen in some nonresponding patients. At doses of 0.1 to 3.0 mg/kg, clonal expansion of both CD4+ and CD8+ T cells in blood was seen between baseline and week 6. After ivuxolimab, CD8+ T cells had more expanded clones than CD4+ T cells on average. In the 0.1-3.0 mg/kg groups, partial responders had among the lowest normalized peripheral clonal expansion, particularly in CD8+ T cells.

At the junction V is shortened by 3 bases and J by 2 bases, with 10 bases in between. The CDR3 spans 14 residues, from the cysteine through the phenylalanine. The read is trimmed to its CDR3 DNA, 42 bases read in frame from base 1. The CDR1 and CDR2 encoded by the germline V gene are ENHRY and SYGVKD. The trial excluded patients who had a history of autoimmune disease or were on systemic immunosuppression. Peripheral blood for TCR sequencing was drawn from every dose cohort at baseline, at cycle 4 day 1 and at cycle 7 day 1. The samples were drawn from a first-in-human, open-label, multicenter phase I dose-escalation trial of ivuxolimab. Adults with locally advanced or metastatic melanoma, renal cell, hepatocellular, or head and neck squamous cell carcinoma were enrolled in the trial. CD4+ and CD8+ T cells were sorted separately from peripheral blood before TCR sequencing. This clone was seen only once. Its binding antigen is unknown. The sample holds no much larger clone one base away, and base qualities are not on file.

Genomic DNA was extracted from sorted cells for sequencing of the TCRbeta CDR3 region. TCRbeta CDR3 regions were sequenced using the immunoSEQ Assay. Here the immuneACCESS table is served through TCRdb, limited to in-frame sequences with V and J called. Missing clones are a known gap in these copies; in checked studies unresolved V genes cover under half, and the rest lacks a known reason. This sample is represented by tens of thousands of clones; around 90% of them were singletons. The ten largest clonotypes hold less than 8% of the sample. The sample was CD4+ or CD8+ T cells sorted from blood, taken in a trial of the OX40 agonist ivuxolimab. The receptor was derived from an adult with an advanced solid tumor such as melanoma, head and neck, liver or kidney cancer. Rearrangement joined TRBV10-3 to TRBJ1-1, with the identity of the D gene unclear. The DNA sequence follows: TGTGCCATCAGTGAACTCTTCGGAAACACTGAAGCTTTCTTT. This yields the protein CAISELFGNTEAFF.